Listed below are T cell receptor beta chains from one sample, sequenced in a study of T cells expressing NK-cell markers. TCRdb re-called the 5' RACE reads and gives one entry per CDR3 protein, without DNA. The specimen's table records 150,000 to 180,000 distinct CDR3 sequences. Sample: blood T cells: a sorted CD56 or NKG2C T cell subset, CD4+ or CD8+ T cells, or bulk PBMC T cells (not recorded which). These receptors originate from a woman in her forties or fifties in good health. Each CDR3 is given with its conserved first and last residue. Each record gives: V gene, J gene, CDR3 protein.

V gene: TRBV11-1
J gene: TRBJ2-6
CDR3 protein: CASRPQVSGANVLTF

V gene: TRBV20-1
J gene: TRBJ2-5
CDR3 protein: CSARSGREGETQYF

V gene: TRBV14
J gene: TRBJ1-5
CDR3 protein: CASSHLTGGEGQPQHF

V gene: TRBV5-6
J gene: TRBJ2-7
CDR3 protein: CASSVTRDIENPYEQYF

V gene: TRBV10-3
J gene: TRBJ1-2
CDR3 protein: CAIRLTPDRERGYGYTF

V gene: TRBV6-5
J gene: TRBJ2-3
CDR3 protein: CASKVTSVDTQYF

V gene: TRBV12-3/TRBV12-4
J gene: TRBJ2-7
CDR3 protein: CASSLAPDSYEQYF

V gene: TRBV7-9
J gene: TRBJ2-5
CDR3 protein: CASSLVRGLETQYF

V gene: TRBV2
J gene: TRBJ2-1
CDR3 protein: CASIIGPRENEQFF

V gene: TRBV9
J gene: TRBJ2-2
CDR3 protein: CASSGWDLSITGELFF

V gene: TRBV7-2
J gene: TRBJ1-1
CDR3 protein: CASSPLRGDTEAFF

V gene: TRBV5-6
J gene: TRBJ2-1
CDR3 protein: CASSLVVAVRGSEDEQFF

V gene: TRBV28
J gene: TRBJ2-3
CDR3 protein: CASSWLSTDTQYF

V gene: TRBV2
J gene: TRBJ2-5
CDR3 protein: CASSESGQGAGETQYF

V gene: TRBV29-1
J gene: TRBJ2-3
CDR3 protein: CSVPVGTAGPDTQYF

V gene: TRBV5-1
J gene: TRBJ2-1
CDR3 protein: CASSIRQGGGGNEQFF

V gene: TRBV9
J gene: TRBJ2-7
CDR3 protein: CASALGGSSYEQYF

V gene: TRBV24-1
J gene: TRBJ2-2
CDR3 protein: CATSSGGELFF

V gene: TRBV15
J gene: TRBJ1-1
CDR3 protein: CATSPSGTANTEAFF

V gene: TRBV12-3/TRBV12-4
J gene: TRBJ2-1
CDR3 protein: CASSLGVGNNEQFF

V gene: TRBV7-3
J gene: TRBJ2-1
CDR3 protein: CASSLRTSGLDEQFF

V gene: TRBV12-3/TRBV12-4
J gene: TRBJ2-7
CDR3 protein: CASSPDMGGYEQYF

V gene: TRBV12-3/TRBV12-4
J gene: TRBJ2-7
CDR3 protein: CASSLGLPGTSEPYEQYF

V gene: TRBV7-9
J gene: TRBJ2-5
CDR3 protein: CASSNSGRADRETQYF

V gene: TRBV5-1
J gene: TRBJ2-2
CDR3 protein: CASSLWTSTNTGELFF

V gene: TRBV6-1
J gene: TRBJ2-1
CDR3 protein: CASSEAGWARSYNEQFF

V gene: TRBV7-6
J gene: TRBJ1-2
CDR3 protein: CASSPGLSDYGYTF

V gene: TRBV5-1
J gene: TRBJ2-1
CDR3 protein: CASSQSTGDYNEQFF

V gene: TRBV15
J gene: TRBJ2-2
CDR3 protein: CATSADRGNTGELFF

V gene: TRBV2
J gene: TRBJ2-7
CDR3 protein: CASSGDTDYEQYF

V gene: TRBV6-6
J gene: TRBJ2-3
CDR3 protein: CASRAGVSDTQYF

V gene: TRBV9
J gene: TRBJ2-2
CDR3 protein: CASSVGTSGNGELFF

V gene: TRBV7-3
J gene: TRBJ2-5
CDR3 protein: CASSWGTSGIETQYF

V gene: TRBV4-1
J gene: TRBJ2-1
CDR3 protein: CASSLLGGRARNEQFF

V gene: TRBV2
J gene: TRBJ1-4
CDR3 protein: CASSESGYEKLFF

V gene: TRBV6-5
J gene: TRBJ2-7
CDR3 protein: CASRQRYRGADILVYEQYF

V gene: TRBV9
J gene: TRBJ2-1
CDR3 protein: CASSVDPTTAGDNEQFF

V gene: TRBV4-1
J gene: TRBJ1-1
CDR3 protein: CASSQVFALRTEAFF

V gene: TRBV11-2
J gene: TRBJ1-1
CDR3 protein: CASSLIREYTEAFF

V gene: TRBV6-5
J gene: TRBJ2-1
CDR3 protein: CASSYSKGGALVF